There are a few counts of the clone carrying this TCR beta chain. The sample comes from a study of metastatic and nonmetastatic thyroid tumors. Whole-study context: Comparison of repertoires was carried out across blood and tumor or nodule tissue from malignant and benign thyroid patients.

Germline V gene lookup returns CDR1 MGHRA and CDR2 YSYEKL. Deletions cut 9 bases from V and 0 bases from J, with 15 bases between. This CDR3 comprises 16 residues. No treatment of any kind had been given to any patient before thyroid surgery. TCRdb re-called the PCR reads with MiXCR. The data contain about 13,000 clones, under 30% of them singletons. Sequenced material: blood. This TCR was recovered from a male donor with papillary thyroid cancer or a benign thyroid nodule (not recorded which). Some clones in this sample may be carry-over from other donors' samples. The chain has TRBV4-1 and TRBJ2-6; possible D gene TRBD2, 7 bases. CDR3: CASARGGISGANVLTF. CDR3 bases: TGCGCCAGTGCTAGGGGGGGCATCTCTGGGGCCAACGTCCTGACTTTC.